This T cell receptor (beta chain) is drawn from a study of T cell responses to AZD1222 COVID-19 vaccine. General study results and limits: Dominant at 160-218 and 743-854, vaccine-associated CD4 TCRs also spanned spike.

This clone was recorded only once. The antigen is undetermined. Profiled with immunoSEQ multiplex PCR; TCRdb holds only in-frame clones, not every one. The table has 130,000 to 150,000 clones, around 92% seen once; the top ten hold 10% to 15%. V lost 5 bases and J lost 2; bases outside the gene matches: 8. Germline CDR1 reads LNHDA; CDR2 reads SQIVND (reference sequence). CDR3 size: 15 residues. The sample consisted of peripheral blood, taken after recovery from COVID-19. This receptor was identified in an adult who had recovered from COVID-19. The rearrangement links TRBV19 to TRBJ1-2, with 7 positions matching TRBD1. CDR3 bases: TGTGCCAGTAGTCCATATGGACAGGCGAACTATGGCTACACCTTC. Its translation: CASSPYGQANYGYTF.